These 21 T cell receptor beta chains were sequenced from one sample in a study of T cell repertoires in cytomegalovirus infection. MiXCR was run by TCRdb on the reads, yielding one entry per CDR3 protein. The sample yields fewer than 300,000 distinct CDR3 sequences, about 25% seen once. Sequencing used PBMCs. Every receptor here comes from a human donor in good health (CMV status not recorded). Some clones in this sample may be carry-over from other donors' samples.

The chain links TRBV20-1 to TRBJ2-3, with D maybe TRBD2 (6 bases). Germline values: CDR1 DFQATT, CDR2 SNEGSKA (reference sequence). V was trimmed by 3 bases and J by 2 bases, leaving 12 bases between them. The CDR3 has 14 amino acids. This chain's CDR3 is CSASGRVVTDTQYF. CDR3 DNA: TGCAGTGCTAGCGGGAGAGTTGTCACAGATACGCAGTATTTT.

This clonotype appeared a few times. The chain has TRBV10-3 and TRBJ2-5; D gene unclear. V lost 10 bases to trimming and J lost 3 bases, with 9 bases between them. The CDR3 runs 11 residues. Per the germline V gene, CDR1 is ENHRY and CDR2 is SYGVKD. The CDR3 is CATRKEETQYF. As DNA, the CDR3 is TGTGCCACCAGGAAAGAAGAGACCCAGTACTTC.

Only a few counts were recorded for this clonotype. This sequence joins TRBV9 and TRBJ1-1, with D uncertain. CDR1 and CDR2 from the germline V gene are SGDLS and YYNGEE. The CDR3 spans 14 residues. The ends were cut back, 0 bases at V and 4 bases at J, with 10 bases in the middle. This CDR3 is CASSVGGLGTEAFF. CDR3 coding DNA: TGTGCCAGCAGCGTAGGGGGTCTCGGCACTGAAGCTTTCTTT.

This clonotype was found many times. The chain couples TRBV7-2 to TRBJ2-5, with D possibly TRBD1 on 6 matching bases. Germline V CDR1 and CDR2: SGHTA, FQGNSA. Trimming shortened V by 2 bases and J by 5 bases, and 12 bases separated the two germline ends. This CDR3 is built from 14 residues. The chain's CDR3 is CASSLFGGDETQYF. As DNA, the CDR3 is TGTGCCAGCAGCTTATTTGGGGGCGATGAGACCCAGTACTTC.

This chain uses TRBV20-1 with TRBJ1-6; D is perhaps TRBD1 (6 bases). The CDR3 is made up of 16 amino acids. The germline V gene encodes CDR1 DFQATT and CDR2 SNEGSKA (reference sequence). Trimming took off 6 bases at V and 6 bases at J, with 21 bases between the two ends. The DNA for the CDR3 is TGCAGTGCCGCTATGTCCGACAGGCCGCTTAATTCACCCCTCCACTTT. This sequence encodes CSAAMSDRPLNSPLHF.

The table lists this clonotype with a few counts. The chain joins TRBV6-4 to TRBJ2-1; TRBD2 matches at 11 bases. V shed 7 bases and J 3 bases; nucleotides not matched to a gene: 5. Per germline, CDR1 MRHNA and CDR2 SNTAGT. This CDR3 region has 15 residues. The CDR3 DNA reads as TGTGCCAGCAAAATGACTAGCGGGATCTACAATGAGCAGTTCTTC. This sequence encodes CASKMTSGIYNEQFF.

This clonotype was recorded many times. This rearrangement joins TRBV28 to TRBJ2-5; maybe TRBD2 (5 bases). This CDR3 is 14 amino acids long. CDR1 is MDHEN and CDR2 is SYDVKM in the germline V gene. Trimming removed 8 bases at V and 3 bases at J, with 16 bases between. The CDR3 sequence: CASLGSVGKETQYF. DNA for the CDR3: TGTGCCAGCTTGGGGAGTGTGGGCAAAGAGACCCAGTACTTC. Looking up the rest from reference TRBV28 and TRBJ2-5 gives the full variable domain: DVKVTQSSRYLVKRTGEKVFLECVQDMDHENMFWYRQDPGLGLRLIYFSYDVKMKEKGDIPEGYSVSREKKERFSLILESASTNQTSMYLCASLGSVGKETQYFGPGTRLLVL.

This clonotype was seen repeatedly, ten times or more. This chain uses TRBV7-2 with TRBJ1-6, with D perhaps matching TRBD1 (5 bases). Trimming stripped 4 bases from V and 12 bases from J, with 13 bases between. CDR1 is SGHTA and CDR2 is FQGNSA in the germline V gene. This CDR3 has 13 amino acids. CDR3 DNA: TGTGCCAGCAGCTCCGCCGCAGGGTTACCCCTCCACTTT. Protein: CASSSAAGLPLHF.

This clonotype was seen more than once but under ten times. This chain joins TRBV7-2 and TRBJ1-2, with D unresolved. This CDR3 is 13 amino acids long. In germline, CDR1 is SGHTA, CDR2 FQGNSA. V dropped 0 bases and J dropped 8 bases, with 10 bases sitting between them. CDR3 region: CASSLAQLEGYTF. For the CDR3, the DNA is TGTGCCAGCAGCTTAGCCCAGCTTGAAGGCTACACCTTC.

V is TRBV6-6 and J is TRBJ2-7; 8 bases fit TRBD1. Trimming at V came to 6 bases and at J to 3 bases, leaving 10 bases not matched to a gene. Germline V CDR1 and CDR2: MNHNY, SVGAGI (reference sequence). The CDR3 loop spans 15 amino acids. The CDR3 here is CASSPLGQGGYEQYF. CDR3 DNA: TGTGCCAGCAGCCCCCTTGGACAGGGTGGCTACGAGCAGTACTTC.

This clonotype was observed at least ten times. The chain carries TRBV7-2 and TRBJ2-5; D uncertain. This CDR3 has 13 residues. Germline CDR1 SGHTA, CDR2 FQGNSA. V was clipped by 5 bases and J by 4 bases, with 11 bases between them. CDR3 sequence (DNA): TGTGCCAGCAGCCGAGAATGGAGAGAGACCCAGTACTTC. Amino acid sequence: CASSREWRETQYF.

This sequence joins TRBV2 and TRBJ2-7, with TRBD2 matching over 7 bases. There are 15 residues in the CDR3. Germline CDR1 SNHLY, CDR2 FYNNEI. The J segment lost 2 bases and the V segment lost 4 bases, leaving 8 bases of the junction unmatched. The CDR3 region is CASSAEASGTYEQYF. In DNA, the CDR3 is TGTGCCAGCAGTGCCGAGGCTAGCGGAACCTACGAGCAGTACTTC.

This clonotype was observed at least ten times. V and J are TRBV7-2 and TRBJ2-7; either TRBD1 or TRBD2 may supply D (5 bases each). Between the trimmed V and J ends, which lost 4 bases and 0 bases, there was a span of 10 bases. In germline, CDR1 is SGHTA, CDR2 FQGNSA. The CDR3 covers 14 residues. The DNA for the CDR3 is TGTGCCAGCAGCTCTGGGACCGGCTCCTACGAGCAGTACTTC. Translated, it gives CASSSGTGSYEQYF. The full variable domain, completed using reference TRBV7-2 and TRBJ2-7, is GAGVSQSPSNKVTEKGKDVELRCDPISGHTALYWYRQSLGQGLEFLIYFQGNSAPDKSGLPSDRFSAERTGGSVSTLTIQRTQQEDSAVYLCASSSGTGSYEQYFGPGTRLTVT.

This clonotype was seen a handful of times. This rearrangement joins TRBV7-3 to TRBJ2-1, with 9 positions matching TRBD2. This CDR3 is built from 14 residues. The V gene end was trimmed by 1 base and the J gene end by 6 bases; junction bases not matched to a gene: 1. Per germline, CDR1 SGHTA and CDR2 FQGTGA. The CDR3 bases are TGTGCCAGCAGCTTAAGCGGGGGGGGCAATGAGCAGTTCTTC. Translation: CASSLSGGGNEQFF.

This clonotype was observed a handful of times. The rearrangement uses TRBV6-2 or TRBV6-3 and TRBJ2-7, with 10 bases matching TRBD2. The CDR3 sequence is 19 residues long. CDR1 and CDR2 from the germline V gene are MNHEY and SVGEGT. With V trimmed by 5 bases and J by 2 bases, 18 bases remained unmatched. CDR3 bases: TGTGCCAGCAGTGATTCCCTTGGACGCCGGACTAGCGGTCCCTACGAGCAGTACTTC. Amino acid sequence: CASSDSLGRRTSGPYEQYF.

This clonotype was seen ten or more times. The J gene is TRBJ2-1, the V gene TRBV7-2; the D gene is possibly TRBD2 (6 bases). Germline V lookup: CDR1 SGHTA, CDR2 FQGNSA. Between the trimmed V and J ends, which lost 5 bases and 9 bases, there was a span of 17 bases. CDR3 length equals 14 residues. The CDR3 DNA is TGTGCCAGCAGCCCCGGCGGACTACCTATTGAGCAGTTCTTC. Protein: CASSPGGLPIEQFF.

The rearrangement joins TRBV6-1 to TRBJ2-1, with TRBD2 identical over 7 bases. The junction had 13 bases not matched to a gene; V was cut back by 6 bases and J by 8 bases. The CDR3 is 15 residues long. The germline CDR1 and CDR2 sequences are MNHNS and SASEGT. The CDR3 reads CASRPSGGGRDEQFF. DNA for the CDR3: TGTGCCAGCAGACCTAGCGGAGGCGGTAGGGATGAGCAGTTCTTC.

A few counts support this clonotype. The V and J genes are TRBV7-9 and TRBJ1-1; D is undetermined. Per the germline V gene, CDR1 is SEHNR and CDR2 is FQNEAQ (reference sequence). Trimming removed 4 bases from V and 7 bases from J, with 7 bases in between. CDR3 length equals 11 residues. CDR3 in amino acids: CASSSLIEAFF. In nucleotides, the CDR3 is TGTGCCAGCAGCTCATTAATTGAAGCTTTCTTT.

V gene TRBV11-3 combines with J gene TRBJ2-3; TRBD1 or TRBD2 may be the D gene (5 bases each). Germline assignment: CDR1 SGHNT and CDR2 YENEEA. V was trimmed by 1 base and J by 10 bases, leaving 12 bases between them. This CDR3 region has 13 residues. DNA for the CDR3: TGTGCCAGCAGCTTAGGGGGCGGGTCCTCGCAGTATTTT. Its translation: CASSLGGGSSQYF.

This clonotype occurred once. This chain's CDR3 is CASSLAAGVNYGYTF. Here the CDR3 DNA reads TGTGCCAGCAGTTTAGCGGCAGGAGTTAACTATGGCTACACCTTC. This chain connects TRBV12-3 or TRBV12-4 to TRBJ1-2; no firm D call. Trimming cost V 0 bases and J 1 base, with 9 bases left between them. The CDR3 extends over 15 amino acids.

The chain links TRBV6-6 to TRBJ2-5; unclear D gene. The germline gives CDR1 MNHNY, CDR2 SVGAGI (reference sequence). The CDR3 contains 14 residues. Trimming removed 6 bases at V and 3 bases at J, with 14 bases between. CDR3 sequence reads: CASREILREETQYF. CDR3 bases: TGTGCCAGCAGGGAAATCCTTCGGGAAGAGACCCAGTACTTC.